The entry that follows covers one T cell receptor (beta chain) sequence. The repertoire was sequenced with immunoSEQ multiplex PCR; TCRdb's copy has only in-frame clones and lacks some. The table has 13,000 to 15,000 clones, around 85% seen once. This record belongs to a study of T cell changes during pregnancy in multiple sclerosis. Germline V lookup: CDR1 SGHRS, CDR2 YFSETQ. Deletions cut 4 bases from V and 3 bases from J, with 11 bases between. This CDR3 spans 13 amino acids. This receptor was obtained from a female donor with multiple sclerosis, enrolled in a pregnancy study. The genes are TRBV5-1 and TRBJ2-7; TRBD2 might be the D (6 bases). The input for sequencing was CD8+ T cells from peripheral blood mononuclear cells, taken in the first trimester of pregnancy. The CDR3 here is CASSPNGGYEQYF. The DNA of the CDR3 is TGCGCCAGCAGCCCGAACGGGGGCTACGAGCAGTACTTC. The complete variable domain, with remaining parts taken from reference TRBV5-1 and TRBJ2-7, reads KAGVTQTPRYLIKTRGQQVTLSCSPISGHRSVSWYQQTPGQGLQFLFEYFSETQRNKGNFPGRFSGRQFSNSRSEMNVSTLELGDSALYLCASSPNGGYEQYFGPGTRLTVT.